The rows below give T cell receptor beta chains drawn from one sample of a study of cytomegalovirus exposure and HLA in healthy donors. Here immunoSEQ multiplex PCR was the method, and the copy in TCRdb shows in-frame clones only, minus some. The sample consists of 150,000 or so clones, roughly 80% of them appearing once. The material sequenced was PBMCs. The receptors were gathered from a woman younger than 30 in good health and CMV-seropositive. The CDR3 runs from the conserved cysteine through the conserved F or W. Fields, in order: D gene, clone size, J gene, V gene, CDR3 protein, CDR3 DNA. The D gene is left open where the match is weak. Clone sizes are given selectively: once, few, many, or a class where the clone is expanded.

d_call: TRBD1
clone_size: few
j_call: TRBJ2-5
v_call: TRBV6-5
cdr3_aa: CASRSGTEYF
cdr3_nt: TGTGCCAGCAGGTCCGGGACAGAGTACTTC

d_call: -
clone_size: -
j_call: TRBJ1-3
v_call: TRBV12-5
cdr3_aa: CASTGVSGNTIYF
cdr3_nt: TGTGCTAGCACAGGAGTCTCTGGAAACACCATATATTTT

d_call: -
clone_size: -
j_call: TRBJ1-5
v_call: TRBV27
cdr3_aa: CASSSESRNQPQHF
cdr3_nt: TGTGCCAGCAGTTCTGAGTCACGCAATCAGCCCCAGCATTTT

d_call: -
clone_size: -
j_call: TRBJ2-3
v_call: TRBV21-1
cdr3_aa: CANLLAGGTDTQYF
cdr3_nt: TGTGCCAATCTGCTAGCGGGGGGCACAGATACGCAGTATTTT

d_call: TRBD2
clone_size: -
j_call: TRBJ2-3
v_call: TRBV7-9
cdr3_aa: CSSSPASGGAGDTQYF
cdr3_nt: TGTTCCAGCAGCCCGGCTAGCGGGGGGGCGGGAGATACGCAGTATTTT

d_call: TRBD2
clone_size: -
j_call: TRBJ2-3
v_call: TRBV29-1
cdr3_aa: CSVEDLGELAGGPGPTDTQYF
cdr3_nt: TGCAGCGTTGAAGATTTGGGGGAACTAGCGGGGGGCCCCGGACCCACAGATACGCAGTATTTT

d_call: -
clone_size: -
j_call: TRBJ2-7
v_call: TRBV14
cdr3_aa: CASSQRRLTGYEQYF
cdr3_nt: TGTGCCAGCAGCCAACGACGCCTGACAGGCTACGAGCAGTACTTC

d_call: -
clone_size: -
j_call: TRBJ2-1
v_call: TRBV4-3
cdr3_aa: CASSPLGRDTRYNEQFF
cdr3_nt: TGCGCCAGCAGCCCCCTCGGCCGGGACACTCGCTACAATGAGCAGTTCTTC

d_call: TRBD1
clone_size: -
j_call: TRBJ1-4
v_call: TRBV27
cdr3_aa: CASSAGTGSEKLFF
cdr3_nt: TGTGCCAGCAGTGCCGGGACAGGGTCCGAAAAACTGTTTTTT

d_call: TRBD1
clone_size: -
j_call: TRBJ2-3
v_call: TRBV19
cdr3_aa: CASSWTGSTDTQYF
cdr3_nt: TGTGCCAGTAGCTGGACAGGTAGCACAGATACGCAGTATTTT

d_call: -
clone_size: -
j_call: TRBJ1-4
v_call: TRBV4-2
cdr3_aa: CASSQDGGAGHNEKLFF
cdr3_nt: TGTGCCAGCAGCCAAGATGGGGGGGCGGGACACAATGAAAAACTGTTTTTT

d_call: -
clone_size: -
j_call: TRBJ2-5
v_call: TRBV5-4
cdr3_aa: CASRLDSNQETQYF
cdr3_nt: TGTGCCAGCAGGTTGGACAGCAACCAAGAGACCCAGTACTTC

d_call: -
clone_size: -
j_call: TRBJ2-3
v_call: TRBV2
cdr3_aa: CASSEALRGGDTQYF
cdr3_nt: TGTGCCAGCAGTGAAGCGCTTCGAGGGGGAGATACGCAGTATTTT

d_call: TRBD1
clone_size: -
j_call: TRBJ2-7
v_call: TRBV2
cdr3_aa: CASSAGTVPYEQYF
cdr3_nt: TGTGCCAGCAGTGCCGGGACAGTCCCCTACGAGCAGTACTTC

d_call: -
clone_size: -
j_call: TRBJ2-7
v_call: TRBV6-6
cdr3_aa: CASSYSGILGAYEQYF
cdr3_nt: TGTGCCAGCAGTTACTCCGGGATTTTGGGCGCCTACGAGCAGTACTTC

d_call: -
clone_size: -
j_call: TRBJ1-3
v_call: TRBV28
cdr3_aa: CASRRGIGNTIYF
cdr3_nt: TGTGCCAGCCGCAGGGGAATCGGAAACACCATATATTTT

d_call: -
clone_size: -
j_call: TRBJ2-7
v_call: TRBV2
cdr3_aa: CASSVAGGIEQYF
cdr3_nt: TGTGCCAGCAGTGTGGCAGGGGGGATCGAGCAGTACTTC

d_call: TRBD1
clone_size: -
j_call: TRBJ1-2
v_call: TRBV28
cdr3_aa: CASSLGTGSGYTF
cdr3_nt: TGTGCCAGCAGTTTAGGGACAGGGTCTGGCTACACCTTC

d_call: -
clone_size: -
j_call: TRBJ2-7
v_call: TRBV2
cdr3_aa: CASSELEGYEQYF
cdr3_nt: TGTGCCAGCAGTGAATTGGAGGGCTACGAGCAGTACTTC

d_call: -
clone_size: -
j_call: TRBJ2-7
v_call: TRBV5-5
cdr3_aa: CASRGGYEQYF
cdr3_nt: TGTGCCAGCAGGGGAGGCTACGAGCAGTACTTC

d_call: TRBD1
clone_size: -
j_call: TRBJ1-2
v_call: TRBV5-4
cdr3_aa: CASSLRDRGLRGYTF
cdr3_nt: TGTGCCAGCAGCCTCCGGGACAGGGGGCTTCGAGGCTACACCTTC

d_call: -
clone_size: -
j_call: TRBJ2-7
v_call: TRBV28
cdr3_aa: CASSLYTSRDIGYEQYF
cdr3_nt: TGTGCCAGCAGTTTATACACGAGTAGGGACATTGGCTACGAGCAGTACTTC

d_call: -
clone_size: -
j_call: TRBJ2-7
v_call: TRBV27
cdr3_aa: CARTPGYEQYF
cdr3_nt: TGTGCCAGAACCCCGGGCTACGAGCAGTACTTC

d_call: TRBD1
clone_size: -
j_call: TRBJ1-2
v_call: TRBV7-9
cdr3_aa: CASTHDRAYYGYTF
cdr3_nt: TGTGCCAGCACCCATGACAGGGCCTACTATGGCTACACCTTC

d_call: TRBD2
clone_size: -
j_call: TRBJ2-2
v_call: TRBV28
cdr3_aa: CASSPPGGGGLGELFF
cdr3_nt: TGTGCCAGCAGCCCCCCCGGCGGGGGGGGACTTGGGGAGCTGTTTTTT

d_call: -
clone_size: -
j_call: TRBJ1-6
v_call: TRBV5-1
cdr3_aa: CASSLGRDNGSPLHF
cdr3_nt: TGCGCCAGCAGCTTGGGACGGGACAATGGTTCACCCCTCCACTTT

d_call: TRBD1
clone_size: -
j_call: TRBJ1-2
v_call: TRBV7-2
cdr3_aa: CASSLGTGAVNYGYTF
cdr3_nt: TGTGCCAGCAGCTTAGGGACAGGGGCCGTTAACTATGGCTACACCTTC

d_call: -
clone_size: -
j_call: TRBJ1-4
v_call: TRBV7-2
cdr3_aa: CASSLNGMEEKLFF
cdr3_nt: TGTGCCAGCAGCTTGAACGGAATGGAGGAAAAACTGTTTTTT

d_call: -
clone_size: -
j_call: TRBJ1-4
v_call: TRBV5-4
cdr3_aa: CASSAGRSSNSEKLFF
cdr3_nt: TGTGCCAGCAGCGCGGGACGGAGTAGTAATTCAGAAAAACTGTTTTTT

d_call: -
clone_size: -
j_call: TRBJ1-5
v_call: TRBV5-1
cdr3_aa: CASSLLGGPQHF
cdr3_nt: TGCGCCAGCAGCTTGCTAGGGGGTCCCCAGCATTTT

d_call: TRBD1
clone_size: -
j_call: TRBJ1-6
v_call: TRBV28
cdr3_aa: CASSPTGGHNSPLHF
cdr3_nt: TGTGCCAGCAGTCCGACAGGGGGCCATAATTCACCCCTCCACTTT

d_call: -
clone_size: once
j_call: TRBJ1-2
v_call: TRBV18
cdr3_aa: CASSPNQGISNYGYTF
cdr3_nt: TGTGCCAGCTCACCAAACCAGGGTATAAGTAACTATGGCTACACCTTC

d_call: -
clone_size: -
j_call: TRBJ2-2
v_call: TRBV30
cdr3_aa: CAWSVLLTGELFF
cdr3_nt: TGTGCCTGGAGTGTACTACTCACCGGGGAGCTGTTTTTT

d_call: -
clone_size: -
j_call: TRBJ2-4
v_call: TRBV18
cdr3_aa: CASSKLMAKNIQYF
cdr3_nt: TGTGCCAGCTCCAAGCTAATGGCCAAAAACATTCAGTACTTC

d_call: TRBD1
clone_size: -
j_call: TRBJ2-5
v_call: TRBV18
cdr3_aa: CASDAGTEETQYF
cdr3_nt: TGTGCCAGCGACGCCGGGACAGAAGAGACCCAGTACTTC

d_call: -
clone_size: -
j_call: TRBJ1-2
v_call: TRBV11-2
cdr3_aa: CASSLTDSSGYTF
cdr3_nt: TGTGCCAGCAGCTTAACCGACAGCTCTGGCTACACCTTC

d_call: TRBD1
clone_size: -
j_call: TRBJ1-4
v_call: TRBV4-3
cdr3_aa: CASSQEIVRPGTGAEKLFF
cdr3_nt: TGCGCCAGCAGCCAAGAGATAGTTCGTCCAGGGACAGGGGCTGAAAAACTGTTTTTT

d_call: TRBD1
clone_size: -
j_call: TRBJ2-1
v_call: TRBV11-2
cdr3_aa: CASSLAGTANEQFF
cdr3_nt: TGTGCCAGCAGCTTGGCCGGGACAGCTAATGAGCAGTTCTTC

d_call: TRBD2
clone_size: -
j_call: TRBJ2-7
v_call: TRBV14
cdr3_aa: CASSPTPAGDRYEQYF
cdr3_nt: TGTGCCAGCAGTCCAACCCCTGCGGGGGACCGCTACGAGCAGTACTTC

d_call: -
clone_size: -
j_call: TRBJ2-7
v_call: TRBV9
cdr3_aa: CASSAGTLRLGEQYF
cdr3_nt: TGTGCCAGCAGCGCCGGGACATTAAGACTGGGCGAGCAGTACTTC

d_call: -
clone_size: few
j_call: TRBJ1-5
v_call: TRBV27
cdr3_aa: CASSLGGGEQPQHF
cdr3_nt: TGTGCCAGCAGTTTGGGAGGAGGTGAACAGCCCCAGCATTTT

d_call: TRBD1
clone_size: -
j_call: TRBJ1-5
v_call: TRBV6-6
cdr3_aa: CASSSDRGFQPQHF
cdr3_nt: TGTGCCAGCAGTTCGGACAGGGGGTTTCAGCCCCAGCATTTT

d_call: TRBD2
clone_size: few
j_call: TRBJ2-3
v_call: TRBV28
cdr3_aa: CASSAPGLAGADGTDTQYF
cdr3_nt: TGTGCCAGCAGTGCCCCCGGACTAGCGGGCGCGGACGGCACAGATACGCAGTATTTT

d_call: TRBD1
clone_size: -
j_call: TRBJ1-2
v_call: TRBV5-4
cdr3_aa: CASSFDRVNYGYTF
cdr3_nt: TGTGCCAGCAGCTTCGACAGGGTGAACTATGGCTACACCTTC

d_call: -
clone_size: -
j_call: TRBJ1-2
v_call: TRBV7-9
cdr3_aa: CASSQPRTLSYGYTF
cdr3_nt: TGTGCCAGCAGTCAACCTCGGACACTTTCCTATGGCTACACCTTC